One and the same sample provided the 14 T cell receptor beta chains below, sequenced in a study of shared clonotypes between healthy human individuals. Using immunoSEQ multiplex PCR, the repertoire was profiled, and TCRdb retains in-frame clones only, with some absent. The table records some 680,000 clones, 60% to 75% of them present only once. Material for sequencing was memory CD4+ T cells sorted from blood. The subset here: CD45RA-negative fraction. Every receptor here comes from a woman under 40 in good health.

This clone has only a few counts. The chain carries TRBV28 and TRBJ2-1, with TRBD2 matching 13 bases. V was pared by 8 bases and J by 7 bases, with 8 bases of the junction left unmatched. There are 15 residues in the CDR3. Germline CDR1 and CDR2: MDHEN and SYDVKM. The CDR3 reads CASDTGLAGVNEQFF. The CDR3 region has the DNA TGTGCCAGCGATACAGGACTAGCGGGAGTAAATGAGCAGTTCTTC.

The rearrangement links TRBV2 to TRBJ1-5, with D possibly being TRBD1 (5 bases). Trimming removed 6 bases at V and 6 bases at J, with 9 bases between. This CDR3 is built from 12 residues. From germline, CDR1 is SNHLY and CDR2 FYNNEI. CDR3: CASSREAQPQHF. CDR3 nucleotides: TGTGCCAGCAGCAGGGAGGCTCAGCCCCAGCATTTT.

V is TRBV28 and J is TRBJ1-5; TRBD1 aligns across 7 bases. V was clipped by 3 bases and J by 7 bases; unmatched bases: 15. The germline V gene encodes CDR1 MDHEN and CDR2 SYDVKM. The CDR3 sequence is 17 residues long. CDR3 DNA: TGTGCCAGCAGTTTGGGAACCCAAAGGGGGCTAAAGCAGCCCCAGCATTTT. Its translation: CASSLGTQRGLKQPQHF.

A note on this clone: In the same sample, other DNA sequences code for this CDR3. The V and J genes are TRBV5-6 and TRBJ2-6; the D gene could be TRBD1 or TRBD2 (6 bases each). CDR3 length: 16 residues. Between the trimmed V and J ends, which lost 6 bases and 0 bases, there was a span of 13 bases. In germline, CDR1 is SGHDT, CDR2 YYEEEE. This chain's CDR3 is CASTSRGLSGANVLTF. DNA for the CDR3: TGTGCCAGCACCTCCCGGGGGCTCTCTGGGGCCAACGTCCTGACTTTC.

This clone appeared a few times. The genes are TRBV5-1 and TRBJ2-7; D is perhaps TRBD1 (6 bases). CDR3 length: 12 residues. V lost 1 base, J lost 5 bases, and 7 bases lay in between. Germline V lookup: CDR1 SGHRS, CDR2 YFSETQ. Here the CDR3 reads CASSLQGHEQYF. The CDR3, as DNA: TGCGCCAGCAGCTTGCAGGGGCACGAGCAGTACTTC.

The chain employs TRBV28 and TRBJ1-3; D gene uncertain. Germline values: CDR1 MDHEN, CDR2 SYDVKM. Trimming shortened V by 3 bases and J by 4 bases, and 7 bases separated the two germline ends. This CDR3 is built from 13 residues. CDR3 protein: CASSFLGGNTIYF. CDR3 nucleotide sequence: TGTGCCAGCAGTTTTCTAGGGGGAAACACCATATATTTT.

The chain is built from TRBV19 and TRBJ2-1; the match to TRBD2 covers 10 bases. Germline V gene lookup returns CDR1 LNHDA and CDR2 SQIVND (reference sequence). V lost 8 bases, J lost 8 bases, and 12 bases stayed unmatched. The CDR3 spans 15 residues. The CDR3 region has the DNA TGTGCCAGTGAGAGCGGGAGGGGGTCTCGGGATGAGCAGTTCTTC. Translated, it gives CASESGRGSRDEQFF.

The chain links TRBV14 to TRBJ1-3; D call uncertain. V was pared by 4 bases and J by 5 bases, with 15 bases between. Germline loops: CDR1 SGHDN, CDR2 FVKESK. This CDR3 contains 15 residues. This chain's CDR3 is CASSPQVGIRNTIYF. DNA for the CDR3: TGTGCCAGCAGCCCCCAAGTGGGCATTAGAAACACCATATATTTT.

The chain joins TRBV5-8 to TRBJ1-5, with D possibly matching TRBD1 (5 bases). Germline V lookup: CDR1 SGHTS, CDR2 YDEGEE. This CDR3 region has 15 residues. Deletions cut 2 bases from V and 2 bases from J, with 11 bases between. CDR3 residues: CASSFEGLRNQPQHF. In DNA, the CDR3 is TGTGCCAGCAGCTTTGAGGGGTTGCGCAATCAGCCCCAGCATTTT.

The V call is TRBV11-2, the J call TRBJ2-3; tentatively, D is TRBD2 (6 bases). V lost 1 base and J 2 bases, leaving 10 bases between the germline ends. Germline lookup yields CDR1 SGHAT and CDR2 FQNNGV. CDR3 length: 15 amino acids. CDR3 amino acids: CASSLVSGVTDTQYF. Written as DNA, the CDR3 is TGTGCCAGCAGCTTAGTCTCGGGGGTCACAGATACGCAGTATTTT.

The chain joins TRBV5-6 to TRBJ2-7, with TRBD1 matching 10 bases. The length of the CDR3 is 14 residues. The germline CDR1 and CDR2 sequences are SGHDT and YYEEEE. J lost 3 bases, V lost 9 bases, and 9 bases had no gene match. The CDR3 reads CATESGQGLYEQYF. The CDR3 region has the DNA TGTGCCACTGAGTCGGGACAGGGGCTCTACGAGCAGTACTTC.

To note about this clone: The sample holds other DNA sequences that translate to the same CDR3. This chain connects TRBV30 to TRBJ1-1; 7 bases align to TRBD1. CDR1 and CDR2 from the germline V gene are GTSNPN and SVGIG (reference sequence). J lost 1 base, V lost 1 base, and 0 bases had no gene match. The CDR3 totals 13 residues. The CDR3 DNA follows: TGTGCCTGGAGTGGACAGGGGAACACTGAAGCTTTCTTT. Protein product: CAWSGQGNTEAFF.

For the CDR3, the DNA is TGCGCCAGCAGCCGAGTCGCCGATGCCCAGTTCTTC. Translation: CASSRVADAQFF. The chain employs TRBV4-1 and TRBJ2-1; D is unclear. The germline V and J ends were trimmed by 4 bases and 13 bases, with 14 bases remaining between them. This CDR3 spans 12 amino acids. Looked up from germline, CDR1 is MGHRA and CDR2 is YSYEKL.

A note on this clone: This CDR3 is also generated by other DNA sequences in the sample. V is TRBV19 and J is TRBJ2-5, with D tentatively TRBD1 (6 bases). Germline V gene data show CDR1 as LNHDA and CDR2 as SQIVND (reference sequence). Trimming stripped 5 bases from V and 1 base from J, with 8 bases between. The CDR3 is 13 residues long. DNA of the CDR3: TGTGCCAGTAGTCAGGGGCTCCAAGAGACCCAGTACTTC. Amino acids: CASSQGLQETQYF. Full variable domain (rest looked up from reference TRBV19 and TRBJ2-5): DGGITQSPKYLFRKEGQNVTLSCEQNLNHDAMYWYRQDPGQGLRLIYYSQIVNDFQKGDIAEGYSVSREKKESFPLTVTSAQKNPTAFYLCASSQGLQETQYFGPGTRLLVL.